This T cell receptor (beta chain) was obtained from a study of identical twins. TCRdb called the 5' RACE reads again in MiXCR, with one record for every CDR3 protein. This table holds around 490,000 distinct CDR3 sequences, 13% to 15% found once. This CDR3 is built from 15 residues. The V gene's germline CDR1 is LGHDT and CDR2 YNNKEL (reference sequence). Trimming took off 1 base at V and 0 bases at J, with 10 bases between the two ends. This clonotype was counted between two and nine times. These data were also reused for a study on yellow fever vaccine responses in identical twins.

Sequences were obtained from CD4+ T cells sorted from blood. The source of this sequence is a woman aged 18-29 years in good health. This rearrangement joins TRBV3-1 to TRBJ2-7; D could derive from TRBD1 or TRBD2 (5 bases each). CDR3 sequence (DNA): TGTGCCAGCAGCCAAGGCCCAGGGACCTCCTACGAGCAGTACGTC. It specifies CASSQGPGTSYEQYV.